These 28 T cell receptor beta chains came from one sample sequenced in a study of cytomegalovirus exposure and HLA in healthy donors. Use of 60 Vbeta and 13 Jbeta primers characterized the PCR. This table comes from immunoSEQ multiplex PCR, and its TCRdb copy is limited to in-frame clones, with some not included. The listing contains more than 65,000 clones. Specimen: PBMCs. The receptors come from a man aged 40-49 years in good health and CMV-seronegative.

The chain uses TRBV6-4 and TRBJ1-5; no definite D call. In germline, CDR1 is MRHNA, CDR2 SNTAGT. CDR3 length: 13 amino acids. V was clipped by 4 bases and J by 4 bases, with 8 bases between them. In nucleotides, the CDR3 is TGTGCCAGCAGTGTTGGGCCTAATCAGCCCCAGCATTTT. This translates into CASSVGPNQPQHF.

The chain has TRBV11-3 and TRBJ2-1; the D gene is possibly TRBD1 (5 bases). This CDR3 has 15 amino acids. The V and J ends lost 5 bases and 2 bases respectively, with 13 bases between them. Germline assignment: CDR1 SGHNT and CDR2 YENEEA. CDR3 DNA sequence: TGTGCCAGCAGCGTTGGGGCGTCCACCTACAATGAGCAGTTCTTC. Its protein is CASSVGASTYNEQFF.

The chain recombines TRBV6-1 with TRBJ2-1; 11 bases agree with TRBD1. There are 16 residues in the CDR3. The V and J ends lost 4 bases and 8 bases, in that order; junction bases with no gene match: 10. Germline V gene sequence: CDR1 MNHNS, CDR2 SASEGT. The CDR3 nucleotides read TGTGCCAGCAGTGTCAGAATCGGGACAGGGGGGGATGAGCAGTTCTTC. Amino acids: CASSVRIGTGGDEQFF.

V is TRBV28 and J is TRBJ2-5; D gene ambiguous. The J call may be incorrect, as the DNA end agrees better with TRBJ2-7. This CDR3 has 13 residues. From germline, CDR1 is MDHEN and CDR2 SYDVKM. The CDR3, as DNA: TGTGCCAGCAGCCTCGAGGTACCCTACGAGCAGTACTTC. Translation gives CASSLEVPYEQYF.

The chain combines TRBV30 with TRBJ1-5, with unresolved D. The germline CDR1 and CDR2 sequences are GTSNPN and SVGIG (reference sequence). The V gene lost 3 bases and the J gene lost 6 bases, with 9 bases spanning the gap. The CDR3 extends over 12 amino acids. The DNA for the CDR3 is TGTGCCTGGAGCGCGGCCACTCAGCCCCAGCATTTT. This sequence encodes CAWSAATQPQHF.

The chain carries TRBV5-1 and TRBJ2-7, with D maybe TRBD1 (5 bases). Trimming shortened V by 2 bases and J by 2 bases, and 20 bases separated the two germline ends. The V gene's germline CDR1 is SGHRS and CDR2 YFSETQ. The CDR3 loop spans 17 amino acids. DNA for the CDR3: TGCGCCAGCAGCTTAGGGTTTGGGCAGGGCGAAACCTACGAGCAGTACTTC. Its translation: CASSLGFGQGETYEQYF. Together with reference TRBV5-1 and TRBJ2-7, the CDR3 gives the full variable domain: KAGVTQTPRYLIKTRGQQVTLSCSPISGHRSVSWYQQTPGQGLQFLFEYFSETQRNKGNFPGRFSGRQFSNSRSEMNVSTLELGDSALYLCASSLGFGQGETYEQYFGPGTRLTVT.

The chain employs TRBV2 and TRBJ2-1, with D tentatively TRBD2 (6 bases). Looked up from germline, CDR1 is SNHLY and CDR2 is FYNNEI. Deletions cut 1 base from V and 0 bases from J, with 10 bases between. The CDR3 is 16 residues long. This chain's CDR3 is CASSEGGINSYNEQFF. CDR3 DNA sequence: TGTGCCAGCAGTGAAGGCGGGATAAACTCCTACAATGAGCAGTTCTTC.

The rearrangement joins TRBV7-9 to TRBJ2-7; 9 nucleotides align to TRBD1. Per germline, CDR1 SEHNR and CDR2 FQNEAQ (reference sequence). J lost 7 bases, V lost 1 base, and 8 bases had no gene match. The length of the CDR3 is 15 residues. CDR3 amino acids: CASSLDRDRVREQYF. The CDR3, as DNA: TGTGCCAGCAGCTTAGACCGGGACAGGGTCCGGGAGCAGTACTTC.

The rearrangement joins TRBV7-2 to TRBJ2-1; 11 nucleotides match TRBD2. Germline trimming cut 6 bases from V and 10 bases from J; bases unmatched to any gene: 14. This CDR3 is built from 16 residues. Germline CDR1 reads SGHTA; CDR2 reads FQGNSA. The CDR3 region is CASRLIAGGLVQEQFF. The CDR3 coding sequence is TGTGCCAGCAGGCTTATAGCGGGGGGGTTGGTACAAGAGCAGTTCTTC. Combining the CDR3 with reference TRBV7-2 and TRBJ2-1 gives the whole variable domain GAGVSQSPSNKVTEKGKDVELRCDPISGHTALYWYRQSLGQGLEFLIYFQGNSAPDKSGLPSDRFSAERTGGSVSTLTIQRTQQEDSAVYLCASRLIAGGLVQEQFFGPGTRLTVL.

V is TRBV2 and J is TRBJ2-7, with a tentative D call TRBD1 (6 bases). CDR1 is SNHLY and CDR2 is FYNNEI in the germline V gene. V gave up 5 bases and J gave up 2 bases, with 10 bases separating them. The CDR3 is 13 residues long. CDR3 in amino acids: CASSTGTTYEQYF. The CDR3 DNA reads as TGTGCCAGCAGTACCGGGACAACCTACGAGCAGTACTTC. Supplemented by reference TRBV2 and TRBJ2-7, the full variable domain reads EPEVTQTPSHQVTQMGQEVILRCVPISNHLYFYWYRQILGQKVEFLVSFYNNEISEKSEIFDDQFSVERPDGSNFTLKIRSTKLEDSAMYFCASSTGTTYEQYFGPGTRLTVT.

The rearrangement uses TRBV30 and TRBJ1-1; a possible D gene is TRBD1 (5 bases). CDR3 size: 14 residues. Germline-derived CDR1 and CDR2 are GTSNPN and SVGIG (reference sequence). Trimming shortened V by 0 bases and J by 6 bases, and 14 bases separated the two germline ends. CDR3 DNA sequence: TGTGCCTGGAGTGTGGGGGGTAACGACGCTGAAGCTTTCTTT. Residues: CAWSVGGNDAEAFF.

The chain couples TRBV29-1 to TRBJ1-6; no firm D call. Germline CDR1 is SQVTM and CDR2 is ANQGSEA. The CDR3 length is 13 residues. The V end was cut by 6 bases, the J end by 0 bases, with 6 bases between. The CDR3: CSVKSSYNSPLHF. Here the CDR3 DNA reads TGCAGCGTAAAGAGCTCCTATAATTCACCCCTCCACTTT.

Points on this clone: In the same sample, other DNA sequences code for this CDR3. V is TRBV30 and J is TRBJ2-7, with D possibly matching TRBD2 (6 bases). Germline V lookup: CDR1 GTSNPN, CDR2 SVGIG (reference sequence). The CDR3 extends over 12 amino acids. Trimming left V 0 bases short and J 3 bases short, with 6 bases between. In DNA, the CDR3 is TGTGCCTGGAGTGTGGAGGGCTACGAGCAGTACTTC. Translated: CAWSVEGYEQYF.

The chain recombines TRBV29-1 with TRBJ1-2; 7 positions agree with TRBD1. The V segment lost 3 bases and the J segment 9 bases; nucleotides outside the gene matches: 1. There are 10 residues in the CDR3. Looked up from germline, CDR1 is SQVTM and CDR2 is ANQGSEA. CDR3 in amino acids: CSVETGSYTF. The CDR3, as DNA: TGCAGCGTTGAGACAGGGAGCTACACCTTC.

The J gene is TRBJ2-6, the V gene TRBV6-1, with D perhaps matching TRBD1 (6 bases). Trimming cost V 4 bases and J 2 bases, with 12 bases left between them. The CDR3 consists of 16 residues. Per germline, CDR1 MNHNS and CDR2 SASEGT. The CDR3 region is CASSVDWTAGANVLTF. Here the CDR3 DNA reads TGTGCCAGCAGTGTGGATTGGACAGCTGGGGCCAACGTCCTGACTTTC.

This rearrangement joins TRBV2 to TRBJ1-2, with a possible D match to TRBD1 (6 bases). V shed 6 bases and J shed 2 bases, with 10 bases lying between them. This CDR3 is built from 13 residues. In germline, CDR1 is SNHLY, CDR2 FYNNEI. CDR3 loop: CASSVDSNYGYTF. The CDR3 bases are TGTGCCAGCAGCGTGGACAGCAACTATGGCTACACCTTC.

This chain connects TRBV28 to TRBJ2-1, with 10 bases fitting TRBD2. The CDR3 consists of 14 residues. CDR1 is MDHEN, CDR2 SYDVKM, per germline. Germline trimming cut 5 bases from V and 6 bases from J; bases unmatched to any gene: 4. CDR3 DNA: TGTGCCAGCAGTGGAGCGGGGGGGCTCAATGAGCAGTTCTTC. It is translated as CASSGAGGLNEQFF.

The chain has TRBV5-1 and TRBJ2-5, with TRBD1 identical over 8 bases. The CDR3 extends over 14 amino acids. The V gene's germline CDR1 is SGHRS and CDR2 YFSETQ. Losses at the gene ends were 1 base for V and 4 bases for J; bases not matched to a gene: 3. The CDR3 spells CASSLTGGPETQYF. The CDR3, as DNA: TGCGCCAGCAGCTTGACAGGGGGGCCAGAGACCCAGTACTTC. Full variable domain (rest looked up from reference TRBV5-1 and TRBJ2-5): KAGVTQTPRYLIKTRGQQVTLSCSPISGHRSVSWYQQTPGQGLQFLFEYFSETQRNKGNFPGRFSGRQFSNSRSEMNVSTLELGDSALYLCASSLTGGPETQYFGPGTRLLVL.

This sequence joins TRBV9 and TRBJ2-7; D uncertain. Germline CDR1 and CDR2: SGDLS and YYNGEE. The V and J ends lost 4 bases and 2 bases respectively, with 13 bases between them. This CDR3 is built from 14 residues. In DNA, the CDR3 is TGTGCCAGCAGCCCAAAGCCACTCACCTACGAGCAGTACTTC. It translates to CASSPKPLTYEQYF.

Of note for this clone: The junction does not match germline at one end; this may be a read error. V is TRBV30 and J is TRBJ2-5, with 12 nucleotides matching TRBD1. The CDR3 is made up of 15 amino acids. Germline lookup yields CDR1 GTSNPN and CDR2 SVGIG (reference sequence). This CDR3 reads CAGSVGQGAEETQYF. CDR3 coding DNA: TGTGCCGGGAGTGTGGGACAGGGGGCTGAAGAGACCCAGTACTTC.

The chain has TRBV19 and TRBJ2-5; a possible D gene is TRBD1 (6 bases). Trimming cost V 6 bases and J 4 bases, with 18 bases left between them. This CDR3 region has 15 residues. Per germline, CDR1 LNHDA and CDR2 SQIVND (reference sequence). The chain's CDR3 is CASRPRGQSGETQYF. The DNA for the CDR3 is TGTGCCAGTAGGCCCCGAGGACAGTCTGGAGAGACCCAGTACTTC.

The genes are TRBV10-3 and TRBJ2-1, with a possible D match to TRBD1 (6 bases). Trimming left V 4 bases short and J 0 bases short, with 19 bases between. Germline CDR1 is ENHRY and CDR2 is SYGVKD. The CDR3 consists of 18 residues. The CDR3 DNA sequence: TGTGCCATCAGTGGTGATGTAAGACAGGACAACTCCTACAATGAGCAGTTCTTC. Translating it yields CAISGDVRQDNSYNEQFF.

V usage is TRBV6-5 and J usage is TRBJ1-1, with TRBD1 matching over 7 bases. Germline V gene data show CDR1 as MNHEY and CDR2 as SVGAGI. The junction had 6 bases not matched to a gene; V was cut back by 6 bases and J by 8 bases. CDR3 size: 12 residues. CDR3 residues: CASSTGQYEAFF. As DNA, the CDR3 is TGTGCCAGCAGCACGGGACAGTACGAAGCTTTCTTT.

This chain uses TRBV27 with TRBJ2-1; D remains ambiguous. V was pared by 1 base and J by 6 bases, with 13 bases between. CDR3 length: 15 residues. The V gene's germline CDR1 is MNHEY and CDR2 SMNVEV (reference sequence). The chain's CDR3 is CASSLLTQTGNEQFF. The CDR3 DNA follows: TGTGCCAGCAGTTTATTGACACAAACCGGCAATGAGCAGTTCTTC.

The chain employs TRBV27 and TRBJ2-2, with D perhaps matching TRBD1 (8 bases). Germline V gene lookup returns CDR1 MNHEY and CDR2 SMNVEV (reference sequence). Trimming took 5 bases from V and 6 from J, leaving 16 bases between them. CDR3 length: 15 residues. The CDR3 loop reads CASSKGQGGAGELFF. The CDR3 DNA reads TGTGCCAGCAGTAAAGGACAGGGAGGGGCCGGGGAGCTGTTTTTT.

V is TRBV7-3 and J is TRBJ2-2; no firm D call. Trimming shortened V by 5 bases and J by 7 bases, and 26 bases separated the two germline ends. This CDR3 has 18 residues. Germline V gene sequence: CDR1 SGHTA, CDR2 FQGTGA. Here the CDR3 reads CASSHSTTRPIRGGELFF. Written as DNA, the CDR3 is TGTGCCAGCAGCCATTCAACGACACGGCCCATCCGTGGCGGGGAGCTGTTTTTT.

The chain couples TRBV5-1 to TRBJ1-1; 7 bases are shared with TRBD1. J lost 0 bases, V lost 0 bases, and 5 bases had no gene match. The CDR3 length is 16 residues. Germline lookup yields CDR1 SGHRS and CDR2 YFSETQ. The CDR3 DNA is TGCGCCAGCAGCTTGGACAGGGGAGCCATGAACACTGAAGCTTTCTTT. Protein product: CASSLDRGAMNTEAFF.

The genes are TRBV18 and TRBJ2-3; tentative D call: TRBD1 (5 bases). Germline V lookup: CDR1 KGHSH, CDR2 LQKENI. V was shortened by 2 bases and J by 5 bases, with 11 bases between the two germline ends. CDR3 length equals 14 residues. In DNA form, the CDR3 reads TGTGCCAGCTCACCATCAGGGTCAATAGATACGCAGTATTTT. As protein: CASSPSGSIDTQYF.